This TCR beta chain was obtained from a study of T cells in Graves' hyperthyroidism and ophthalmopathy. Study summary: At the time of initial diagnosis and before any treatment, peripheral blood was collected. Study results and limitations: Ophthalmopathy was distinguished from stable hyperthyroidism by 13 V-J signatures.

About this clonotype itself: The antigen is undetermined.

RNA transcripts gave rise to amplified TCR beta CDR3 regions. HTBI primers were used for first-round RT-PCR of the TCR CDR3. From the multiplex PCR reads, TCRdb called clonotypes with MiXCR, one entry per CDR3 protein. The table includes some 800,000 distinct CDR3 sequences, 35% to 45% detected once. Per germline, CDR1 DFQATT and CDR2 SNEGSKA (reference sequence). V was clipped by 2 bases and J by 0 bases, with 10 bases between them. The CDR3 has 15 residues. The chain has TRBV20-1 and TRBJ2-2, with D uncertain. Sequencing was carried out using blood. The clonotype was recovered from a man between 18 and 29 years old with Graves' hyperthyroidism. The CDR3 loop is CSARMPHANTGELFF. CDR3 DNA sequence: TGCAGTGCTAGAATGCCACACGCGAACACCGGGGAGCTGTTTTTT.